Following are 28 T cell receptor beta chains from one sample sequenced in a study of blood T cell repertoires in COVID-19. The protocol was immunoSEQ multiplex PCR, while the TCRdb copy is restricted to in-frame clones and leaves out a portion. This sample has about 380,000 clones, with roughly 86% found just once. The sequencing input was peripheral blood. The receptors were gathered from a human donor with acute or convalescent COVID-19. The donor label of this sample is uncertain.

The CDR3 nucleotides are TGTGCCAGCAGCTTGGTTGGGACTTCCTACGAGCAGTACTTC. It is translated as CASSLVGTSYEQYF. The rearrangement links TRBV5-5 to TRBJ2-7, with D tentatively TRBD2 (6 bases). Germline V gene data show CDR1 as SGHKS and CDR2 as YYEKEE (reference sequence). The ends were cut back, 0 bases at V and 1 base at J, with 8 bases in the middle. The CDR3 length is 14 residues.

This rearrangement joins TRBV18 to TRBJ1-1; D gene unclear. Germline V gene sequence: CDR1 KGHSH, CDR2 LQKENI. The CDR3 runs 13 residues. Trimming stripped 2 bases from V and 4 bases from J, with 8 bases between. Here the CDR3 DNA reads TGTGCCAGCTCACCAACACCGATCACTGAAGCTTTCTTT. Translating it yields CASSPTPITEAFF.

The V gene is TRBV27, the J gene TRBJ1-6; 8 nucleotides match TRBD1. The CDR3 has 15 amino acids. Germline CDR1 reads MNHEY; CDR2 reads SMNVEV (reference sequence). Trimming took 7 bases from V and 10 from J; bases not matched to a gene: 12. CDR3: CASKPPGTGNSPLHF. The CDR3 coding sequence is TGTGCCAGCAAGCCCCCCGGGACAGGAAACTCACCCCTCCACTTT.

The chain is built from TRBV2 and TRBJ2-1, with 9 bases that match TRBD2. The CDR3 runs 13 residues. The V gene end was trimmed by 6 bases and the J gene end by 15 bases; junction bases not matched to a gene: 12. Per the germline V gene, CDR1 is SNHLY and CDR2 is FYNNEI. CDR3 DNA sequence: TGTGCCAGCAGCCCGGCTAGCGGGACTGATCCGTTCTTC. Protein product: CASSPASGTDPFF.

Remarks on this clone: The sample carries other DNA sequences with the same CDR3. The chain carries TRBV5-1 and TRBJ1-5, with 9 positions matching TRBD1. The CDR3 loop spans 14 amino acids. Per the germline V gene, CDR1 is SGHRS and CDR2 is YFSETQ. J was trimmed by 4 bases and V by 4 bases; bases with no gene match: 3. CDR3 in amino acids: CASSPGQGNQPQHF. Here the CDR3 DNA reads TGCGCCAGCAGCCCGGGACAGGGTAATCAGCCCCAGCATTTT.

V and J are TRBV20-1 and TRBJ1-2, with D possibly TRBD1 on 5 matching bases. Trimming stripped 3 bases from V and 2 bases from J, with 10 bases between. Per germline, CDR1 DFQATT and CDR2 SNEGSKA (reference sequence). There are 13 residues in the CDR3. The CDR3 reads CSASGRTNYGYTF. DNA of the CDR3: TGCAGTGCTAGTGGTAGGACAAACTATGGCTACACCTTC.

The chain carries TRBV7-9 and TRBJ1-1; maybe TRBD1 (5 bases). Germline CDR1 reads SEHNR; CDR2 reads FQNEAQ (reference sequence). There are 14 residues in the CDR3. Deletions cut 4 bases from V and 3 bases from J, with 12 bases between. The CDR3 coding sequence is TGTGCCAGCAGCTCTAGGGGCGGGGACACTGAAGCTTTCTTT. Translation gives CASSSRGGDTEAFF.

V and J are TRBV6-6 and TRBJ2-1; 8 nucleotides align to TRBD1. Germline CDR1 MNHNY, CDR2 SVGAGI (reference sequence). CDR3 size: 13 residues. The trim removed 6 bases at V and 5 bases at J, leaving 3 bases unmatched. The CDR3 nucleotides read TGTGCCAGCAGACGGGGACAGGACAATGAGCAGTTCTTC. Protein sequence: CASRRGQDNEQFF.

This rearrangement joins TRBV3-1 (or the pseudogene TRBV3-2) to TRBJ1-2; 7 positions agree with TRBD1. The germline V gene encodes CDR1 LGHDT and CDR2 YNNKEL (reference sequence). The V segment lost 5 bases and the J segment 3 bases; nucleotides outside the gene matches: 9. The CDR3 covers 15 residues. Written as DNA, the CDR3 is TGTGCCAGCAGCTCCCGGGACAGAACTGACTATGGCTACACCTTC. Protein product: CASSSRDRTDYGYTF.

The rearrangement uses TRBV10-2 and TRBJ1-1; D is uncertain. Germline loops: CDR1 WSHSY, CDR2 SAAADI. Trimming pared 8 bases from V and 4 bases from J, leaving 8 bases between. CDR3 length equals 11 residues. Here the CDR3 reads CASGEGTEAFF. The CDR3 nucleotides are TGCGCCAGCGGAGAGGGCACTGAAGCTTTCTTT.

This chain connects TRBV5-4 to TRBJ1-1, with a tentative D call TRBD1 (6 bases). Germline V gene sequence: CDR1 SGHNT, CDR2 YYREEE (reference sequence). V gave up 7 bases and J gave up 0 bases, with 13 bases separating them. CDR3 size: 14 residues. The CDR3 DNA reads as TGTGCCAGCGGCGACAGGATAATGAACACTGAAGCTTTCTTT. Translated: CASGDRIMNTEAFF.

The gene calls are TRBV19 and TRBJ1-2; 9 bases match TRBD1. V lost 0 bases to trimming and J lost 7 bases; unmatched junction nucleotides: 9. CDR1 is LNHDA and CDR2 is SQIVND in the germline V gene (reference sequence). This CDR3 region has 16 residues. The CDR3 DNA follows: TGTGCCAGTAGTATAGACCCCGGGACAGGGAGAATTGGCTACACCTTC. As protein: CASSIDPGTGRIGYTF. Drawing the rest from reference TRBV19 and TRBJ1-2, the complete variable domain is DGGITQSPKYLFRKEGQNVTLSCEQNLNHDAMYWYRQDPGQGLRLIYYSQIVNDFQKGDIAEGYSVSREKKESFPLTVTSAQKNPTAFYLCASSIDPGTGRIGYTFGSGTRLTVV.

The gene calls are TRBV30 and TRBJ1-5; weak D call: TRBD1 (6 bases). Trimming shortened V by 3 bases and J by 7 bases, and 16 bases separated the two germline ends. The germline V gene encodes CDR1 GTSNPN and CDR2 SVGIG (reference sequence). The CDR3 is made up of 14 amino acids. In DNA form, the CDR3 reads TGTGCCTGGAGAGGGGGGGCAGGAGAGCAGCCCCAGCATTTT. Translating gives CAWRGGAGEQPQHF.

The rearrangement links TRBV6-6 to TRBJ1-3; D gene ambiguous. The germline V and J ends were trimmed by 6 bases and 4 bases, with 10 bases remaining between them. Germline V gene data show CDR1 as MNHNY and CDR2 as SVGAGI (reference sequence). The CDR3 has 13 amino acids. The CDR3 DNA reads TGTGCCAGCAGAGGCAGCGGAGGAAACACCATATATTTT. Translation gives CASRGSGGNTIYF.

The chain is built from TRBV27 and TRBJ1-2; 9 nucleotides align to TRBD1. CDR1 and CDR2 from the germline V gene are MNHEY and SMNVEV (reference sequence). The CDR3 totals 14 residues. The ends lost 6 bases at V and 4 bases at J; junction bases unmatched: 6. The DNA of the CDR3 is TGTGCCAGCAGGATGGGACAGGGCTCCTATGGCTACACCTTC. Protein product: CASRMGQGSYGYTF.

A word on this clone: The junction differs from germline at one of its ends, possibly a read error. V and J are TRBV7-2 and TRBJ2-1, with 7 bases aligning to TRBD2. The CDR3 runs to 13 residues. CDR1 and CDR2 from the germline V gene are SGHTA and FQGNSA. The CDR3 region is CASSPGPARERFF. CDR3 nucleotide sequence: TGTGCCAGCAGCCCCGGACCGGCGCGGGAGCGGTTCTTC. Together with reference TRBV7-2 and TRBJ2-1, the CDR3 gives the full variable domain: GAGVSQSPSNKVTEKGKDVELRCDPISGHTALYWYRQSLGQGLEFLIYFQGNSAPDKSGLPSDRFSAERTGGSVSTLTIQRTQQEDSAVYLCASSPGPARERFFGPGTRLTVL.

This clone was seen a single time. The chain uses TRBV28 and TRBJ2-7; 9 nucleotides align to TRBD1. The CDR3 is 15 amino acids. Germline CDR1 reads MDHEN; CDR2 reads SYDVKM. V was pared by 1 base and J by 5 bases, with 6 bases of the junction left unmatched. The DNA for the CDR3 is TGTGCCAGCAGTTTATCCCGGGACAGGGACCACGAGCAGTACTTC. Amino acids: CASSLSRDRDHEQYF.

In this sample, this clone turned up a few times. J is TRBJ1-1 and V is TRBV6-6; 8 nucleotides line up with TRBD1. This CDR3 is 14 amino acids long. Per germline, CDR1 MNHNY and CDR2 SVGAGI (reference sequence). Germline trimming cut 5 bases from V and 5 bases from J; bases unmatched to any gene: 7. DNA for the CDR3: TGTGCCAGCAGTGAGCAGGGGGCGAGGACTGAAGCTTTCTTT. As protein: CASSEQGARTEAFF.

The V call is TRBV15, the J call TRBJ1-4, with D possibly matching TRBD1 (5 bases). The V end was cut by 6 bases, the J end by 8 bases, with 13 bases between. The CDR3 is 13 amino acids. Per germline, CDR1 LNHNV and CDR2 YYDKDF (reference sequence). The DNA of the CDR3 is TGTGCCACCAGGACAGCATTAGTAGAAAAACTGTTTTTT. Its translation: CATRTALVEKLFF.

This clone occurred once. J is TRBJ1-1 and V is TRBV6-5, with TRBD1 as a possible D gene (5 bases). This CDR3 has 13 amino acids. V shed 0 bases and J shed 11 bases, with 13 bases lying between them. Germline V gene sequence: CDR1 MNHEY, CDR2 SVGAGI. The CDR3 loop reads CASSYSSRSGAFF. The CDR3 DNA is TGTGCCAGCAGTTACTCGTCCCGATCAGGGGCTTTCTTT.

The chain uses TRBV5-4 and TRBJ2-2, with a tentative D call TRBD1 (5 bases). CDR1 and CDR2 (germline): SGHNT, YYREEE (reference sequence). The CDR3 has 16 amino acids. Trimming took off 0 bases at V and 3 bases at J, with 12 bases between the two ends. In nucleotides, the CDR3 is TGTGCCAGCAGCTTGGTGGCAGGGTGGGACACCGGGGAGCTGTTTTTT. Its protein is CASSLVAGWDTGELFF.

The gene calls are TRBV5-5 and TRBJ2-7, with D perhaps TRBD1 (6 bases). CDR1 and CDR2 from the germline V gene are SGHKS and YYEKEE (reference sequence). With 0 bases removed from V and 4 bases from J, the gap between germline ends came to 11 bases. The CDR3 loop spans 14 amino acids. The CDR3 region has the DNA TGTGCCAGCAGCTTGGCTGGGGGCGCATACGAGCAGTACTTC. It yields the protein CASSLAGGAYEQYF.

The sample holds a few counts of this clone. The sample has other DNA sequences that encode this CDR3 too. The chain recombines TRBV2 with TRBJ2-7; the match to TRBD1 covers 11 bases. CDR1 and CDR2 from the germline V gene are SNHLY and FYNNEI. The CDR3 is 14 amino acids. With V trimmed by 3 bases and J by 4 bases, 2 bases remained unmatched. The CDR3 nucleotides read TGTGCCAGCAGTGAGGACAGGGGGCTATACGAGCAGTACTTC. Its translation: CASSEDRGLYEQYF.

This sequence joins TRBV7-2 and TRBJ1-4, with TRBD1 as a possible D gene (5 bases). Trimming removed 2 bases from V and 5 bases from J, with 12 bases in between. The length of the CDR3 is 15 residues. The V gene's germline CDR1 is SGHTA and CDR2 FQGNSA. CDR3 amino acids: CASSLRRRVNEKLFF. CDR3 nucleotide sequence: TGTGCCAGCAGCTTAAGACGCAGGGTGAATGAAAAACTGTTTTTT.

This rearrangement joins TRBV28 to TRBJ2-5; D may be TRBD2 (7 bases). Germline V lookup: CDR1 MDHEN, CDR2 SYDVKM. The CDR3 has 15 residues. Trimming left V 7 bases short and J 2 bases short, with 17 bases between. In DNA form, the CDR3 reads TGTGCCAGCACCCAAGGGGGGGCCGGGCAAGAGACCCAGTACTTC. Translated, it gives CASTQGGAGQETQYF.

This sequence joins TRBV14 and TRBJ2-1, with 14 nucleotides matching TRBD2. The germline V gene encodes CDR1 SGHDN and CDR2 FVKESK. The CDR3 extends over 19 amino acids. V lost 0 bases, J lost 0 bases, and 4 bases stayed unmatched. The CDR3 region has the DNA TGTGCCAGCAGCCAAGATGGGACTAGCGGGAGTTTCTCCTACAATGAGCAGTTCTTC. This gives the protein CASSQDGTSGSFSYNEQFF.

This clone was counted between two and nine times. This sequence joins TRBV14 and TRBJ2-3; 7 bases map to TRBD1. V lost 4 bases to trimming and J lost 0 bases; unmatched junction nucleotides: 10. Looked up from germline, CDR1 is SGHDN and CDR2 is FVKESK. This CDR3 has 17 residues. The CDR3 protein is CASSRSTGVQSTDTQYF. CDR3 sequence (DNA): TGTGCCAGCAGCCGATCAACAGGGGTTCAGAGCACAGATACGCAGTATTTT.

This clone occurred once. The gene calls are TRBV2 and TRBJ2-2; D is uncertain. CDR1 and CDR2 from the germline V gene are SNHLY and FYNNEI. The CDR3 runs 16 residues. V shed 6 bases and J shed 8 bases, with 22 bases lying between them. CDR3 bases: TGTGCCAGCAGCGCACGCCGGCAGGTGTGGATTGGGGAGCTGTTTTTT. Its protein product is CASSARRQVWIGELFF. The complete variable domain, with remaining parts taken from reference TRBV2 and TRBJ2-2, reads EPEVTQTPSHQVTQMGQEVILRCVPISNHLYFYWYRQILGQKVEFLVSFYNNEISEKSEIFDDQFSVERPDGSNFTLKIRSTKLEDSAMYFCASSARRQVWIGELFFGEGSRLTVL.